These 18 T cell receptor beta chains share one sample of origin, sequenced in a study of T-cell memory formation after mild COVID-19. Each CDR3 protein gets one entry after TCRdb re-called the 5' RACE reads with MiXCR. The table has around 510,000 distinct CDR3 sequences, about 20% seen once; the top ten hold approximately 8.4%. Source material: PBMCs or a T cell subset sorted from them (not recorded which). The source is an adult woman who had mild COVID-19 (a few samples of this study predate the infection). Cell type and time point are not known.

This clonotype turned up a few times. V is TRBV20-1 and J is TRBJ2-7; 8 nucleotides line up with TRBD2. The CDR3 has 16 residues. V lost 1 base, J lost 0 bases, and 8 bases stayed unmatched. Looked up from germline, CDR1 is DFQATT and CDR2 is SNEGSKA (reference sequence). The CDR3 spells CSARVSAGAFSYEQYF. The CDR3 DNA reads as TGCAGTGCTAGAGTCTCAGCGGGGGCCTTCTCCTACGAGCAGTACTTC.

This clonotype was observed a handful of times. J is TRBJ1-1 and V is TRBV3-1; D is unclear. The CDR3 totals 11 residues. V was pared by 2 bases and J by 6 bases, with 4 bases between. The germline V gene has CDR1 LGHDT and CDR2 YNNKEL (reference sequence). CDR3 DNA: TGTGCCAGCAGCCAAAGTTCTGAAGCTTTCTTT. Translated, it gives CASSQSSEAFF. The whole variable domain, filled in from reference TRBV3-1 and TRBJ1-1, reads DTAVSQTPKYLVTQMGNDKSIKCEQNLGHDTMYWYKQDSKKFLKIMFSYNNKELIINETVPNRFSPKSPDKAHLNLHINSLELGDSAVYFCASSQSSEAFFGQGTRLTVV.

The sample holds a few counts of this clonotype. The J gene is TRBJ1-1, the V gene TRBV6-1; D remains ambiguous. This CDR3 is 11 amino acids long. The V gene lost 5 bases and the J gene lost 7 bases, with 8 bases spanning the gap. Per germline, CDR1 MNHNS and CDR2 SASEGT. The CDR3 region has the DNA TGTGCCAGCAGTCCCTCCATTGAAGCTTTCTTT. Its protein product is CASSPSIEAFF.

This clonotype was recorded many times. The chain links TRBV4-2 to TRBJ2-7; D not certain. V lost 0 bases to trimming and J lost 4 bases, with 4 bases between them. Per germline, CDR1 LGHNA and CDR2 YNFKEQ. CDR3 length: 12 amino acids. The chain's CDR3 is CASSQDRYEQYF. The CDR3 DNA reads as TGTGCCAGCAGCCAAGATCGGTACGAGCAGTACTTC.

Ten or more counts support this clonotype. The chain recombines TRBV6-2 or TRBV6-3 with TRBJ2-7; TRBD2 agrees at 13 bases. CDR1 and CDR2 (germline): MNHEY, SVGEGT. The length of the CDR3 is 14 residues. With 7 bases clipped from V and 3 bases from J, the junction kept 3 bases outside the gene matches. This chain's CDR3 is CASTRTSGSYEQYF. The CDR3 bases are TGTGCCAGCACTAGGACTAGCGGGAGCTACGAGCAGTACTTC.

The rearrangement joins TRBV4-2 to TRBJ2-1, with D tentatively TRBD2 (6 bases). The germline V and J ends were trimmed by 0 bases and 6 bases, with 15 bases remaining between them. Germline V lookup: CDR1 LGHNA, CDR2 YNFKEQ. This CDR3 has 16 residues. The CDR3 bases are TGTGCCAGCAGCCAAGATCGGAGTAGCGGATTCAATGAGCAGTTCTTC. The encoded protein is CASSQDRSSGFNEQFF.

This clonotype was detected ten times or more. This chain uses TRBV15 with TRBJ2-1, with TRBD1 identical over 11 bases. The J segment lost 6 bases and the V segment lost 0 bases, leaving 1 base of the junction unmatched. The CDR3 contains 15 residues. The germline gives CDR1 LNHNV, CDR2 YYDKDF (reference sequence). The CDR3 sequence: CATSRDGTGGNEQFF. CDR3 nucleotide sequence: TGTGCCACCAGCAGAGATGGGACAGGGGGCAATGAGCAGTTCTTC.

This clonotype has more than one count but fewer than ten. The chain recombines TRBV7-9 with TRBJ2-3; TRBD2 agrees at 8 bases. This CDR3 comprises 18 residues. Germline CDR1 and CDR2: SEHNR and FQNEAQ (reference sequence). V was clipped by 4 bases and J by 2 bases; unmatched bases: 14. The DNA of the CDR3 is TGTGCCAGCAGCTCCGATAGGGTACTAGCGGCTAACACAGATACGCAGTATTTT. Translating gives CASSSDRVLAANTDTQYF. Variable domain in full (rest from reference TRBV7-9 and TRBJ2-3): DTGVSQNPRHKITKRGQNVTFRCDPISEHNRLYWYRQTLGQGPEFLTYFQNEAQLEKSRLLSDRFSAERPKGSFSTLEIQRTEQGDSAMYLCASSSDRVLAANTDTQYFGPGTRLTVL.

The gene calls are TRBV12-3 or TRBV12-4 and TRBJ2-2, with D perhaps matching TRBD1 (6 bases). The ends were cut back, 5 bases at V and 4 bases at J, with 11 bases in the middle. There are 14 residues in the CDR3. This CDR3 is CASSLGQITGELFF. Written as DNA, the CDR3 is TGTGCCAGCAGTCTAGGACAGATCACCGGGGAGCTGTTTTTT.

This clonotype was found a few times. V and J are TRBV4-1 and TRBJ2-2; D unresolved. The V end was cut by 1 base, the J end by 6 bases, with 12 bases between. Germline-derived CDR1 and CDR2 are MGHRA and YSYEKL. The CDR3 runs to 15 residues. CDR3 bases: TGCGCCAGCAGCCAAGTAGGGCAGTTGGCCGGGGAGCTGTTTTTT. Protein: CASSQVGQLAGELFF.

The gene calls are TRBV20-1 and TRBJ1-2; D may be TRBD1 (5 bases). The ends were cut back, 3 bases at V and 3 bases at J, with 8 bases in the middle. Germline V gene data show CDR1 as DFQATT and CDR2 as SNEGSKA (reference sequence). The CDR3 consists of 12 residues. CDR3 sequence reads: CSARRGDYGYTF. The DNA of the CDR3 is TGCAGTGCTAGGAGAGGGGACTATGGCTACACCTTC.

The table lists this clonotype with a few counts. The chain carries TRBV7-3 and TRBJ2-2; D not resolved. Germline values: CDR1 SGHTA, CDR2 FQGTGA. There are 15 residues in the CDR3. Trimming pared 2 bases from V and 1 base from J, leaving 8 bases between. In DNA, the CDR3 is TGTGCCAGCAGCTTAGCTCAATTGAACACCGGGGAGCTGTTTTTT. Translation gives CASSLAQLNTGELFF.

This clonotype was found a few times. The V call is TRBV12-3 or TRBV12-4, the J call TRBJ2-3; D is perhaps TRBD1 or TRBD2 (6 bases each). V was clipped by 3 bases and J by 2 bases, with 18 bases between them. The CDR3 sequence is 17 residues long. The CDR3 reads CASSFRPSRGPTDTQYF. CDR3 nucleotides: TGTGCCAGCAGTTTTAGACCCTCCCGGGGGCCCACAGATACGCAGTATTTT.

This chain links TRBV5-1 with TRBJ2-2, with 7 bases fitting TRBD1. J lost 8 bases, V lost 4 bases, and 14 bases had no gene match. The length of the CDR3 is 16 residues. Per germline, CDR1 SGHRS and CDR2 YFSETQ. This chain's CDR3 is CASSLQGQTGIGELFF. The DNA of the CDR3 is TGCGCCAGCAGCCTACAGGGACAGACGGGGATTGGGGAGCTGTTTTTT.

V usage is TRBV4-3 and J usage is TRBJ1-1, with D perhaps matching TRBD1 (5 bases). Germline lookup yields CDR1 LGHNA and CDR2 YSLEER. CDR3 length: 15 residues. Trimming left V 3 bases short and J 6 bases short, with 17 bases between. The CDR3 region is CASSHTSGRLAEAFF. For the CDR3, the DNA is TGCGCCAGCAGCCATACATCAGGGCGTCTCGCTGAAGCTTTCTTT.

The V and J genes are TRBV7-2 and TRBJ2-3, with 8 bases matching TRBD1. Germline V gene lookup returns CDR1 SGHTA and CDR2 FQGNSA. After removal of 5 bases from V and 4 bases from J, the junction contained 5 bases not matched to a gene. CDR3 length equals 14 residues. The CDR3 nucleotides read TGTGCCAGCAGCGACAGGGGCTCGGCAGATACGCAGTATTTT. This gives the protein CASSDRGSADTQYF.

The chain joins TRBV5-4 to TRBJ2-2, with D unclear. V dropped 3 bases and J dropped 7 bases, with 10 bases sitting between them. This CDR3 spans 13 amino acids. Germline V gene lookup returns CDR1 SGHNT and CDR2 YYREEE (reference sequence). As DNA, the CDR3 is TGTGCCAGCAGCTGGGCGGTGAGCGGGGAGCTGTTTTTT. This sequence encodes CASSWAVSGELFF.

This chain joins TRBV30 and TRBJ2-1; 13 nucleotides match TRBD2. Trimming at V came to 2 bases and at J to 5 bases, leaving 6 bases not matched to a gene. CDR1 and CDR2 from the germline V gene are GTSNPN and SVGIG (reference sequence). This CDR3 is built from 16 residues. CDR3 sequence (DNA): TGTGCCTGGAGTCCTGGGACTAGCGGGACGAACAATGAGCAGTTCTTC. As protein: CAWSPGTSGTNNEQFF. Drawing the rest from reference TRBV30 and TRBJ2-1, the complete variable domain is SQTIHQWPATLVQPVGSPLSLECTVEGTSNPNLYWYRQAAGRGLQLLFYSVGIGQISSEVPQNLSASRPQDRQFILSSKKLLLSDSGFYLCAWSPGTSGTNNEQFFGPGTRLTVL.